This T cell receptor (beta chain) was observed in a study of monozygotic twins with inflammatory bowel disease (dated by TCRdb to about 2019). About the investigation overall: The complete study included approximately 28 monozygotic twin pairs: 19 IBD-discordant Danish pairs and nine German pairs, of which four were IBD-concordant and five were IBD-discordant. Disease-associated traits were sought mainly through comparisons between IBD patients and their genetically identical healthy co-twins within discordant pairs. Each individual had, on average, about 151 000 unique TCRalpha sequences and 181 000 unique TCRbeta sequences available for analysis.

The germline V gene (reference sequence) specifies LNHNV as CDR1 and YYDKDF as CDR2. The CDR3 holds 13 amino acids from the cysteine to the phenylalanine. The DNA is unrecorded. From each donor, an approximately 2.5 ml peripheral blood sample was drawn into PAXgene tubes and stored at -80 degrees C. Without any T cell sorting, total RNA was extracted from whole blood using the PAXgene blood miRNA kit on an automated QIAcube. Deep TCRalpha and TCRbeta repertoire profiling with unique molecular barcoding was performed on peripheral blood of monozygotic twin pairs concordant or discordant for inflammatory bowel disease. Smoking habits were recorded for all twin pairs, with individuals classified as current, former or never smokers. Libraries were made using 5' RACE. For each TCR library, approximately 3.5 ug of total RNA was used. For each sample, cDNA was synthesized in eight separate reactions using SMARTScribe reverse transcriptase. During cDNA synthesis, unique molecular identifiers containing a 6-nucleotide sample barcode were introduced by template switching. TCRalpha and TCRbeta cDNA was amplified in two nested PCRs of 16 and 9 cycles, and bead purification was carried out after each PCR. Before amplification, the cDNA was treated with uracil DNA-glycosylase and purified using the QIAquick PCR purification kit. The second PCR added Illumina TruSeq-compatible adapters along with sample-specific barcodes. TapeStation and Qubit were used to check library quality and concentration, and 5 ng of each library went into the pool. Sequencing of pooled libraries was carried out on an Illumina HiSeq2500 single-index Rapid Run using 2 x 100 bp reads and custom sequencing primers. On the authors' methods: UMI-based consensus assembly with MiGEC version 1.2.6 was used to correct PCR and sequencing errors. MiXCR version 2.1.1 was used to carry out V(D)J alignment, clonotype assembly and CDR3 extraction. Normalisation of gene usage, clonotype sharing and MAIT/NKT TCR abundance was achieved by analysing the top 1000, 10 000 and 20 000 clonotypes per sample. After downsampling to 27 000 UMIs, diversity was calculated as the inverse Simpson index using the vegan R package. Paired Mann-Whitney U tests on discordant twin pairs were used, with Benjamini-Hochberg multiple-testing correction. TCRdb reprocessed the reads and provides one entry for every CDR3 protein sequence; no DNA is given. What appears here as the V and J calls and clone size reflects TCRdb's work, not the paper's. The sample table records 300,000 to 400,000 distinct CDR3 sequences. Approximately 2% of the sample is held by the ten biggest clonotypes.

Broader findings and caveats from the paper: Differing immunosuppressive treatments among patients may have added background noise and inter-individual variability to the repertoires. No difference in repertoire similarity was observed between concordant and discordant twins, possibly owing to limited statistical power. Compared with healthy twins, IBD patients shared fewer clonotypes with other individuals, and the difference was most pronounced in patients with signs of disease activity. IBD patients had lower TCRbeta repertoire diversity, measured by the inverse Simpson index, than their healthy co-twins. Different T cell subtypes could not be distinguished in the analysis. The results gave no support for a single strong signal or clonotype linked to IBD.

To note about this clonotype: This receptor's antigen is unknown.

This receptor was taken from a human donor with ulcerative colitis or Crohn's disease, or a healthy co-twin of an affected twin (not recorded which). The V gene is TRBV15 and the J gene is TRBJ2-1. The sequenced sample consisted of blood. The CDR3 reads CATSRDRPNEQFF.